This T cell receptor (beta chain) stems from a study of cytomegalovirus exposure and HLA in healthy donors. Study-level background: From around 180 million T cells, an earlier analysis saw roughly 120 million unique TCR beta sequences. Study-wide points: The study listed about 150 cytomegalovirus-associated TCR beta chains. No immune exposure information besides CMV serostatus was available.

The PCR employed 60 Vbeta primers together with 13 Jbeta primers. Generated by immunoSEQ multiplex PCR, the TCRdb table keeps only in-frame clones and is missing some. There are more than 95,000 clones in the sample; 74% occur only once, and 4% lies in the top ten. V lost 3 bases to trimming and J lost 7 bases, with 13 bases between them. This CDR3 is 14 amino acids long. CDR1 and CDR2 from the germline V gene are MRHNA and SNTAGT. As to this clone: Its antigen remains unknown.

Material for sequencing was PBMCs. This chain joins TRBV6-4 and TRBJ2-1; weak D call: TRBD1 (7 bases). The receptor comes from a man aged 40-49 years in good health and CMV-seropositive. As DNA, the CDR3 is TGTGCCAGCAGTGAGGCAGGGGGAGGAAATGAGCAGTTCTTC. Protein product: CASSEAGGGNEQFF.